Following are 2 T cell receptor beta chains from one sample sequenced in a study of cytotoxic CD8 clonotypes in ibrutinib-treated CLL. The repertoire was sequenced with immunoSEQ multiplex PCR; TCRdb's copy has only in-frame clones and lacks some. This sample yields approximately 130,000 clones, of which 84% are seen a single time; 3.3% belongs to the top ten. Material: PBMCs, obtained after 24 months of ibrutinib treatment. The receptors were sampled from a human donor with chronic lymphocytic leukemia.

V gene TRBV5-6 combines with J gene TRBJ1-4; 8 nucleotides align to TRBD1. V lost 3 bases to trimming and J lost 0 bases; unmatched junction nucleotides: 7. The CDR3 loop spans 17 amino acids. The V gene's germline CDR1 is SGHDT and CDR2 YYEEEE. This CDR3 reads CASSSTVDRATNEKLFF. Here the CDR3 DNA reads TGTGCCAGCAGCTCGACGGTGGACAGGGCAACTAATGAAAAACTGTTTTTT.

The V gene is TRBV7-2, the J gene TRBJ2-7, with 7 bases lining up with TRBD1. The V segment lost 6 bases and the J segment 0 bases; nucleotides outside the gene matches: 8. Germline assignment: CDR1 SGHTA and CDR2 FQGNSA. The CDR3 runs to 15 residues. The chain's CDR3 is CASRRTTGSSYEQYF. In nucleotides, the CDR3 is TGTGCCAGCAGGCGAACGACAGGGAGCTCCTACGAGCAGTACTTC.